This T cell receptor beta chain was documented in a study of OX40 agonist ivuxolimab in advanced cancers. Study summary: Ivuxolimab, which patients received intravenously every 2 weeks, was dosed at 0.01 to 10 mg/kg. Patients receiving dose escalation had hepatocellular carcinoma, melanoma, renal cell or head and neck cancer.

The CDR3 has 14 residues. Germline V gene sequence: CDR1 MNHEY, CDR2 SMNVEV (reference sequence). V shed 7 bases, J shed 12 bases, and the junction held 18 bases outside the gene matches. To note about this clone: What it binds is unknown.

Some clones are missing from TCRdb's copy, which holds only in-frame ones; the method was immunoSEQ multiplex PCR. Among some 54,000 clones listed, about 80% were seen once. Findings of the study overall: At 0.1 to 3.0 mg/kg and by week 6, clonal expansion occurred in CD4+ and CD8+ blood T cells. Among expanded peripheral T cells, antigen specificity went undetermined.

This chain joins TRBV27 and TRBJ2-7, with 7 nucleotides matching TRBD1. The material sequenced was CD4+ or CD8+ T cells sorted from blood, taken in a trial of the OX40 agonist ivuxolimab. This TCR came from an adult with an advanced solid tumor such as melanoma, head and neck, liver or kidney cancer. DNA of the CDR3: TGTGCCAGCAAGGCGGACAGGACAGTTCCCTTATGGTACTTC. Translation gives CASKADRTVPLWYF.